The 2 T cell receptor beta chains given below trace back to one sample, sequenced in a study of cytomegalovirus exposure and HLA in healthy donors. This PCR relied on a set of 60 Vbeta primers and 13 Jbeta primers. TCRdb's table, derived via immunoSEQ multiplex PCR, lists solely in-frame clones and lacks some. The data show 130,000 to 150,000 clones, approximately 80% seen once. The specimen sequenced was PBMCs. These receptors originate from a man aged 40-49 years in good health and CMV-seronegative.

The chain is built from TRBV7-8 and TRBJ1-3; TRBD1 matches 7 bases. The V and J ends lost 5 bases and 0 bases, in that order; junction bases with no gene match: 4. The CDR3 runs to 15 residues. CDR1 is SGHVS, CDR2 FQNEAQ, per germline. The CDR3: CASSQGGASGNTIYF. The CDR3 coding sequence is TGTGCCAGCAGCCAGGGGGGAGCCTCTGGAAACACCATATATTTT.

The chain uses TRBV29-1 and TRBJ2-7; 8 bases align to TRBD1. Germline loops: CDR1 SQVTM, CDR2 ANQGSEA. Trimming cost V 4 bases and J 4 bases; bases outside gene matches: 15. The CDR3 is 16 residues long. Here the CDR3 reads CSVVRQGHKRSYEQYF. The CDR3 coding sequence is TGCAGCGTTGTCCGACAGGGGCATAAAAGGAGTTACGAGCAGTACTTC.